This is a list of T cell receptor beta chains from one sample in a study of blood T cell repertoires in COVID-19. TCRdb's copy holds only in-frame clones and misses some; the assay was immunoSEQ multiplex PCR. There are 210,000 or so clones in the sample; about 90% occur only once, and about 0.66% lies in the top ten. The sequencing input was peripheral blood. The source of these receptors is a man between 45 and 60 years old with acute or convalescent COVID-19. Each CDR3 is given with its conserved first and last residue.

J gene | V gene | CDR3 protein
TRBJ2-5 | TRBV27 | CASSLYRSPQETQYF
TRBJ1-2 | TRBV18 | CASSRTDSGAYGYTF
TRBJ2-4 | TRBV28 | CASSIEQGGNIQYF
TRBJ2-7 | TRBV5-8 | CASSSIGTAGWEQYF
TRBJ2-5 | TRBV18 | CASSPGEGGIQYF
TRBJ2-1 | TRBV28 | CASSSAGLGTNEQFF
TRBJ1-4 | TRBV9 | CASSVGQTGEKLFF
TRBJ2-1 | TRBV14 | CASSQGWGTGKGFDEQFF
TRBJ1-5 | TRBV10-3 | CAISESKGGNQPQHF
TRBJ2-5 | TRBV9 | CASSVGGFQETQYF
TRBJ1-6 | TRBV19 | CASSRTGTANSPLHF
TRBJ2-1 | TRBV27 | CASSLSPSVDSYNEQFF
TRBJ2-2 | TRBV9 | CASSVTLAGPNTGELFF
TRBJ2-1 | TRBV3-1/TRBV3-2 | CASSRGGLAGGGNEQFF
TRBJ1-1 | TRBV6-5 | CASSKTGNTEAFF
TRBJ1-5 | TRBV2 | CASSDGVGRSNQPQHF
TRBJ1-1 | TRBV10-3 | CAISEDRDTEAFF
TRBJ2-6 | TRBV5-1 | CASSLVFRGGANVLTF
TRBJ2-7 | TRBV5-4 | CASSLVVRGSYEQYF
TRBJ1-1 | TRBV30 | CAWSVRFQGRGNTEAFF
TRBJ1-2 | TRBV5-1 | CASSFRVGPGDGYTF
TRBJ1-3 | TRBV30 | CAWSLNRGGPGNTIYF
TRBJ1-2 | TRBV27 | CASSLSGSTNYGYTF
TRBJ2-2 | TRBV5-1 | CASRRTSGIVGELFF
TRBJ1-6 | TRBV7-9 | CASSAPDRGQLDSPLHF
TRBJ2-7 | TRBV19 | CASSLRPVGGLLYEQYF
TRBJ1-3 | TRBV6-5 | CASRQENTIYF
TRBJ2-1 | TRBV7-8 | CASSLGTASGEQFF
TRBJ2-5 | TRBV6-5 | CASSYSAGGPGETQYF
TRBJ1-4 | TRBV7-9 | CASSTVEDWGGTEKLFF
TRBJ2-3 | TRBV10-3 | CAISESRLSDTQYF
TRBJ1-5 | TRBV28 | CASRSQGAGNQPQHF
TRBJ2-1 | TRBV3-1/TRBV3-2 | CASSPYGQFVLFF
TRBJ2-7 | TRBV28 | CASSLGNQGRGSSYEQYF
TRBJ2-2 | TRBV25-1 | CASSDSRTPSNTGELFF
TRBJ2-5 | TRBV10-3 | CAISESGDSAETQYF
TRBJ2-1 | TRBV5-8 | CASSLIGSGGHEQFF
TRBJ1-4 | TRBV29-1 | CSATGATNEKLFF
TRBJ1-3 | TRBV5-1 | CASSSYSGNTIYF
TRBJ1-2 | TRBV6-5 | CASRGQSYGYTF
TRBJ2-5 | TRBV14 | CASSGRDRGFQETQYF
TRBJ2-5 | TRBV29-1 | CSVDSSNQETQYF
TRBJ1-5 | TRBV27 | CASSFNQGAGQPQHF
TRBJ1-5 | TRBV7-2 | CASSLLDRGQPQHF
TRBJ2-2 | TRBV19 | CASTRAFYRDSNTGELFF
TRBJ1-2 | TRBV14 | CASSLSFGTAYGYTF
TRBJ2-7 | TRBV7-9 | CASSRDVQPYEQYF
TRBJ2-1 | TRBV7-9 | CASSLQSGLPYNEQFF
TRBJ2-5 | TRBV6-5 | CASSYGRGETQYF
TRBJ2-1 | TRBV19 | CASSPQRAISNEQFF
TRBJ1-1 | TRBV28 | CASSLLDSLNTEAFF
TRBJ1-5 | TRBV28 | CASRPGGVRYQPQHF
TRBJ2-1 | TRBV2 | CASREGRYNEQFF